A single sample gave rise to the 12 T cell receptor beta chains below, sequenced in a study of human T cells and chemical hapten exposure. TCRdb itself ran the RACE reads through MiXCR, one entry per CDR3 protein. Of just under 350,000 distinct CDR3 sequences in the sample, approximately 6.9% are singletons; the top ten hold 8.4%. The time point: patch test 1, 2 weeks after DPC sensitization. Treatment given: therapeutic diphenylcyclopropenone sensitization with weekly scalp DPC. Sequencing used whole blood, obtained in connection with sensitization to the hapten diphenylcyclopropenone (DPC). These receptors all stem from a woman aged 18-35 years with alopecia areata. Some clones in this sample may be carry-over from other donors' samples.

This clonotype has ten or more counts. The chain links TRBV7-2 to TRBJ1-5; TRBD1 agrees at 9 bases. The CDR3 consists of 16 residues. The V gene end was trimmed by 4 bases and the J gene end by 6 bases; junction bases not matched to a gene: 10. Germline V CDR1 and CDR2: SGHTA, FQGNSA. CDR3 sequence reads: CASSSTRTGVVQPQHF. The CDR3 region has the DNA TGTGCCAGCAGCTCGACCCGGACAGGGGTGGTTCAGCCCCAGCATTTT.

This clonotype was recorded many times. The V call is TRBV5-1, the J call TRBJ1-2; D call uncertain. This CDR3 region has 15 residues. V was shortened by 1 base and J by 0 bases, with 10 bases between the two germline ends. Germline CDR1 reads SGHRS; CDR2 reads YFSETQ. The CDR3 coding sequence is TGCGCCAGCAGCTTGAACCCTCCGGCTAACTATGGCTACACCTTC. Its protein product is CASSLNPPANYGYTF.

The rearrangement links TRBV29-1 to TRBJ1-5, with a weak D call TRBD1 (6 bases). The CDR3 is made up of 12 amino acids. V lost 4 bases and J lost 7, with 11 bases in between. Germline CDR1 SQVTM, CDR2 ANQGSEA. In DNA form, the CDR3 reads TGCAGCGTTGGACAGGATTACCAGCCCCAGCATTTT. This gives the protein CSVGQDYQPQHF.

The rearrangement uses TRBV7-6 and TRBJ2-2; possibly TRBD1 for D (5 bases). Germline values: CDR1 SGHVS, CDR2 FNYEAQ. The CDR3 spans 12 residues. The V and J ends lost 2 bases and 8 bases respectively, with 6 bases between them. For the CDR3, the DNA is TGTGCCAGCAGCTTAAGGGGAGGGGAGCTGTTTTTT. Translating it yields CASSLRGGELFF.

This clonotype was counted between two and nine times. The CDR3 DNA reads as TGTGCCACCAGAGGACAGGGGGGGGCCGGGGAGCTGTTTTTT. This translates into CATRGQGGAGELFF. The chain recombines TRBV24-1 with TRBJ2-2; 10 bases are a match to TRBD1. CDR1 is KGHDR and CDR2 is SFDVKD in the germline V gene. This CDR3 region has 14 residues. Unmatched junction bases numbered 4, after V lost 7 bases and J lost 6 bases.

As for this clonotype: A clone one base away is much larger, so this may be a read error. The chain is built from TRBV4-3 and TRBJ2-1, with D hard to call. Germline CDR1 is LGHNA and CDR2 is YSLEER. This CDR3 has 18 amino acids. CDR3 loop: CASRQVGYGVSSYNEQFF. For the CDR3, the DNA is TGCGCCAGCAGACAAGTTGGGTACGGCGTCAGCTCCTACAATGAGCAGTTCTTC.

In its sample, this clonotype was seen a few times. The V gene is TRBV20-1, the J gene TRBJ1-1; D might be TRBD1 (6 bases). The CDR3 runs to 12 residues. Germline-derived CDR1 and CDR2 are DFQATT and SNEGSKA (reference sequence). The V end lost 3 bases, the J end lost 4 bases, and 9 bases lay between the germline ends. CDR3 amino acids: CSASSRGTEAFF. DNA of the CDR3: TGCAGTGCTAGTAGCAGGGGCACTGAAGCTTTCTTT.

V is TRBV4-3 and J is TRBJ1-2; D ambiguous. The germline V gene has CDR1 LGHNA and CDR2 YSLEER. The V end was cut by 0 bases, the J end by 7 bases, with 15 bases between. CDR3 size: 15 residues. CDR3: CASSQEIRILGGYTF. CDR3 nucleotides: TGCGCCAGCAGCCAAGAAATCCGAATATTGGGTGGCTACACCTTC.

This clonotype was seen ten or more times. The chain combines TRBV9 with TRBJ1-4, with 9 bases fitting TRBD1. V was clipped by 4 bases and J by 5 bases; unmatched bases: 9. CDR1 and CDR2 from the germline V gene are SGDLS and YYNGEE. The CDR3 runs to 16 residues. CDR3: CASSPSPGQGNEKLFF. In DNA form, the CDR3 reads TGTGCCAGCAGCCCATCCCCGGGACAGGGAAATGAAAAACTGTTTTTT.

This clonotype was detected many times. The chain is built from TRBV27 and TRBJ2-1; 8 bases match TRBD2. V was pared by 2 bases and J by 6 bases, with 3 bases of the junction left unmatched. This CDR3 spans 14 amino acids. Germline CDR1 reads MNHEY; CDR2 reads SMNVEV (reference sequence). The CDR3 sequence is CASSLNGGANEQFF. DNA for the CDR3: TGTGCCAGCAGTTTAAACGGGGGGGCCAATGAGCAGTTCTTC.

This chain joins TRBV29-1 and TRBJ1-2; D not resolved. Between the trimmed V and J ends, which lost 0 bases and 1 base, there was a span of 3 bases. This CDR3 has 12 residues. CDR1 and CDR2 from the germline V gene are SQVTM and ANQGSEA. For the CDR3, the DNA is TGCAGCGTTGAAGACCTTAACTATGGCTACACCTTC. The encoded protein is CSVEDLNYGYTF.

In its sample, this clonotype was seen many times. This chain connects TRBV7-6 to TRBJ2-3; D is unresolved. CDR1 SGHVS and CDR2 FNYEAQ come from the germline V gene. The CDR3 totals 14 residues. V lost 3 bases and J 2 bases, leaving 9 bases between the germline ends. CDR3 sequence (DNA): TGTGCCAGCAGCTTTAGGGCGCCCACAGATACGCAGTATTTT. Translation: CASSFRAPTDTQYF.